This TCR beta chain comes out of a study of response to subunit inactivated influenza vaccine. Points from the study as a whole: New T cells are recruited in small numbers by each seasonal influenza vaccination, according to the authors' suggestion.

This clonotype has ten or more counts. Its antigen remains unidentified. MiXCR, applied by TCRdb to the RT-PCR reads, yields one record per CDR3 protein. The sample lists 550,000 to 650,000 distinct CDR3 sequences; 12% were seen once. V lost 3 bases, J lost 4 bases, and 9 bases lay in between. There are 13 residues in the CDR3. Germline loops: CDR1 SGHTA, CDR2 FQGNSA. This TCR came from a man in his forties or fifties who received an inactivated influenza vaccine. Material: PBMCs from blood, obtained on the day of vaccination. The chain couples TRBV7-2 to TRBJ2-5; TRBD1 might be the D (7 bases). The chain's CDR3 is CASSLEGAETQYF. The DNA of the CDR3 is TGTGCCAGCAGCTTGGAGGGGGCAGAGACCCAGTACTTC.